This T cell receptor (beta chain) was observed in a study of vaccination effects on CD4 cells after COVID-19. To note about this clone: Its matching antigen is unknown.

Study-level points and caveats: Convalescent patients were scarce, and early post-infection timepoints were absent.

Using immunoSEQ multiplex PCR, the repertoire was profiled, and TCRdb retains in-frame clones only, with some absent. The repertoire includes about 41,000 clones, around 77% of them detected once, and around 3% sits in the top ten. Under the ViraFEST assay, PBMC were stimulated with viral peptide pools so that antigen-specific CD4+ T cells expanded. Sequencing was performed afterwards. After less than 11 days in culture, the CD4+ T cells were isolated. Absence of prior SARS-CoV-2 infection characterized the vaccine recipients, who showed negative nucleocapsid antibodies. This clonotype was sampled from a human donor who received a COVID-19 vaccine. Sequencing was performed on CD4+ T cells from PBMCs cultured with HCoV-NL63 spike peptides, taken before COVID-19 vaccination.

CDR3 in amino acids: CASSLRGQGIYGYTF. The CDR3 DNA reads TGTGCCAGCAGTCTGAGGGGACAGGGAATCTATGGCTACACCTTC. This chain links TRBV7-9 with TRBJ1-2; TRBD1 agrees at 9 bases. The CDR3 totals 15 residues. V trimming: 6 bases; J trimming: 4 bases; junction bases outside the gene matches: 9. Germline V gene sequence: CDR1 SEHNR, CDR2 FQNEAQ (reference sequence).